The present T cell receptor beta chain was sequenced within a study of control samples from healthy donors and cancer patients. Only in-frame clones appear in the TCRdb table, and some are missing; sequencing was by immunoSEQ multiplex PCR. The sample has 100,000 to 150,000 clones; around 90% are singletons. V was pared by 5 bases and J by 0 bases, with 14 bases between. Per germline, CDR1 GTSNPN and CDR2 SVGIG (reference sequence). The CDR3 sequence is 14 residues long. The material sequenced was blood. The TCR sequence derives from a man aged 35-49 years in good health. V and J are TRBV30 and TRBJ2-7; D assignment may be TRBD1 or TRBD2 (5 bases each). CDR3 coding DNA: TGTGCCTGGGGGGGACGGCGAAGCTCCTACGAGCAGTACTTC. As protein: CAWGGRRSSYEQYF.